This T cell receptor (beta chain) was found in a study of blood T cell repertoires in COVID-19 (dated by TCRdb to about 2020). The study in broad terms: Samples from collaborators originated in the United States, Italy and Spain and spanned both the acute and convalescent phases of COVID-19. The material from the prospective study consisted of cDNA or gDNA derived from T cells, B-cell-depleted T cells, or PBMCs. The dataset comprised deeply sampled blood TCRbeta repertoires from subjects exposed to, actively infected with, or recovered from COVID-19. The repertoires were released in a freely available public database meant as a resource for research on the immune response to SARS-CoV-2. The samples were drawn from two sources: the first 160 participants of the ongoing ImmuneRACE study, and about 1,300 subjects contributed by 6 global collaborators. Sample metadata almost always included a de-identified subject ID, COVID-19 status, age in years and sex. Where available, HLA class I and class II types were obtained from metadata supplied by the sample provider rather than from assay-based typing. On the study overall, not on this receptor specifically: How much clinical and demographic metadata was included differed by source and by participant, and the metadata was provided uncurated.

TCRbeta CDR3 regions were amplified from genomic DNA using the immunoSEQ Assay, a bias-controlled multiplex PCR. The authors processed their data as follows. The number of nucleated cells in each sample was estimated by amplification of reference gene primers within the assay. To quantify the absolute abundance of each unique TCRbeta CDR3 rearrangement, sequence reads were collapsed and filtered. For each sample, productive Simpson clonality was calculated as the square root of Simpson's diversity index over productive rearrangements. In TCRdb, the immuneACCESS table is reduced to in-frame sequences with V and J assigned. These tables do not hold every clone; where another copy was compared, an unresolved V gene accounts for under half, and the others remain unexplained. V and J calls plus clone size are reproduced from that table; the DNA served to infer D and trimming. The sample has tens of thousands of clones on record, roughly 85% of them singletons. The ten largest clonotypes hold around 2.9% of the sample.

From the germline V gene (reference sequence), CDR1 is LGHDT and CDR2 is YNNKEL. V gives up 6 bases and J gives up 1 base, and the segment between their germline ends measures 6 bases. Counted from cysteine to phenylalanine, this CDR3 has 13 amino acids. CDR3 DNA is the only sequence kept; it has 39 bases, read in frame from the first base. Turning to this clone: The antigen it recognizes is unknown. Qualities for individual bases were not recorded, and no much larger clone is one base off.

The collaborating institutions used their own protocols to collect whole blood in K2EDTA tubes. For TCRbeta analysis, collaborators shipped samples in one of three forms: frozen whole blood, isolated PBMCs, or DNA extracted from either of those sample types. The TCR sequence derives from an elderly man with acute or convalescent COVID-19. The specimen sequenced was peripheral blood. The chain links TRBV3-1 (or the pseudogene TRBV3-2) with TRBJ2-2; the D segment could be TRBD1, given 5 matching bases. The CDR3 region: CASRTENTGELFF. In nucleotides, the sequence is TGTGCCAGCAGGACAGAGAACACCGGGGAGCTGTTTTTT.